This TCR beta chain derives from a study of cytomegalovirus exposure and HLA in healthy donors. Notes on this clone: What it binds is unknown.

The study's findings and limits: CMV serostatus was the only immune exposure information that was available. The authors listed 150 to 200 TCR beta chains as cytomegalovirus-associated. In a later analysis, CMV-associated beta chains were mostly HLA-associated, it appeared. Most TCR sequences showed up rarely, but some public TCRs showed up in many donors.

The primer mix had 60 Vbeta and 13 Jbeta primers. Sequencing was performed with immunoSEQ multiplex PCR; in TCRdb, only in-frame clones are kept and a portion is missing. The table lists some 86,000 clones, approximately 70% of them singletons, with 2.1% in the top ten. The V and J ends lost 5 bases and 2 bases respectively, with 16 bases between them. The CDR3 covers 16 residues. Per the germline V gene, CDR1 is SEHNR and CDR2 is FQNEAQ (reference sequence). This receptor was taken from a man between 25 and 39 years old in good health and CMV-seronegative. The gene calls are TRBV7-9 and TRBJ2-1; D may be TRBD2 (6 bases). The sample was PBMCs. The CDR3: CASSPSWGGPYNEQFF. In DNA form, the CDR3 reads TGTGCCAGCAGCCCTAGCTGGGGAGGACCCTACAATGAGCAGTTCTTC.